A selection of T cell receptor beta chains follows, all from one sample in a study of OX40 agonist ivuxolimab in advanced cancers. Data came from immunoSEQ multiplex PCR; TCRdb stores just in-frame clones and leaves some out. The data hold 75,000 or so clones, with roughly four fifths observed a single time. The specimen comprised CD4+ or CD8+ T cells sorted from blood, sampled in a trial of the OX40 agonist ivuxolimab. These receptors came from an adult with an advanced solid tumor such as melanoma, head and neck, liver or kidney cancer. Each CDR3 is given with its conserved first and last residue. The D gene is left open where the match is weak. Some rows mark clone size as missing; the rest say once, few, many or name a class of expanded clone.

clone size	D gene	J gene	V gene	CDR3 DNA	CDR3 protein
few	NA	TRBJ1-6	TRBV6-1	TGTGCCAGCAGTCGAGCTCCGGGTAATTCACCCCTCCACTTT	CASSRAPGNSPLHF
NA	NA	TRBJ2-7	TRBV30	TGTGCCTGGAGTTCTGGGTTTGAGCAGTACTTC	CAWSSGFEQYF
NA	NA	TRBJ2-1	TRBV6-5	TGTGCCAGCAGTTACTCTGGGGCGAGCTCCTACAATGAGCAGTTCTTC	CASSYSGASSYNEQFF
NA	NA	TRBJ1-1	TRBV20-1	TGCAGTGCTAGAGATGCCCCTGAAGCTTTCTTT	CSARDAPEAFF
NA	NA	TRBJ1-1	TRBV19	TGTGCCAGTAGTCCGACACACAACACTGAAGCTTTCTTT	CASSPTHNTEAFF
NA	NA	TRBJ1-1	TRBV7-9	TGTGCCTTTTCCGGGTTGAACACTGAAGCTTTCTTT	CAFSGLNTEAFF
NA	NA	TRBJ1-2	TRBV5-6	TGTGCCAGCAGCTTGGGTCTAACTAACTATGGCTACACCTTC	CASSLGLTNYGYTF
NA	NA	TRBJ1-4	TRBV7-9	TGTGCCAGCAGCCCGACATCGGCAAATGAAAAACTGTTTTTT	CASSPTSANEKLFF
NA	TRBD2	TRBJ2-1	TRBV19	TGTGCCAGTTCTAGCGGGAATACGGGCAATGAGCAGTTCTTC	CASSSGNTGNEQFF
few	TRBD2	TRBJ2-2	TRBV30	TGTGCCTGGAGTGTACTGGCTAGCGGCACCGGGGAGCTGTTTTTT	CAWSVLASGTGELFF
NA	TRBD1	TRBJ1-2	TRBV5-6	TGTGCCAGCAGCCCCGACAGGGCCGACTATGGCTACACCTTC	CASSPDRADYGYTF